This entry lists 24 T cell receptor beta chains sequenced from one sample in a study of graft-versus-host responses after intestinal transplantation. The antigens these receptors bind are not known. TCRdb's table, derived via immunoSEQ multiplex PCR, lists solely in-frame clones and lacks some. The repertoire consists of about 150,000 clones, with about nine tenths occurring once and the leading ten covering about 0.19%. Sample: unstimulated CD4+ T cells sorted from spleen or lymph node cells, taken before intestinal transplant. The receptor set was obtained from a human donor who received an intestinal transplant.

This sequence joins TRBV6-5 and TRBJ1-3, with D perhaps matching TRBD1 (5 bases). V lost 1 base and J lost 0, with 10 bases in between. CDR3 length: 16 amino acids. Per the germline V gene, CDR1 is MNHEY and CDR2 is SVGAGI. The CDR3 region has the DNA TGTGCCAGCAGTTACTTTCCGGACACCTCTGGAAACACCATATATTTT. Amino acid sequence: CASSYFPDTSGNTIYF.

The chain employs TRBV7-3 and TRBJ2-3; TRBD2 matches at 7 bases. CDR1 is SGHTA and CDR2 is FQGTGA in the germline V gene. This CDR3 comprises 15 residues. V gave up 6 bases and J gave up 4 bases; unmatched junction bases: 10. In nucleotides, the CDR3 is TGTGCCAGCAGGATAGCCGAGACTAGCCCAGATACGCAGTATTTT. Its protein is CASRIAETSPDTQYF.

The CDR3 nucleotides are TGTGCCAGCAGTGAATCCACAGCGCGGGGCTACACCTTC. This gives the protein CASSESTARGYTF. The chain couples TRBV25-1 to TRBJ1-2; the D is unclear. The CDR3 consists of 13 residues. The germline V gene has CDR1 MGHDK and CDR2 SYGVNS. Trimming removed 1 base at V and 8 bases at J, with 11 bases between.

V gene TRBV27 combines with J gene TRBJ1-2; D gene unclear. There are 14 residues in the CDR3. The germline CDR1 and CDR2 sequences are MNHEY and SMNVEV (reference sequence). V lost 3 bases, J lost 2 bases, and 10 bases lay in between. CDR3 amino acids: CASSFLTSNYGYTF. The CDR3 nucleotides are TGTGCCAGCAGTTTCCTGACATCCAACTATGGCTACACCTTC.

V usage is TRBV19 and J usage is TRBJ1-5; 7 bases match TRBD1. The V gene's germline CDR1 is LNHDA and CDR2 SQIVND (reference sequence). J lost 6 bases, V lost 4 bases, and 6 bases had no gene match. The CDR3 has 14 residues. CDR3 in DNA: TGTGCCAGTAGTAGATTAGGGGGCGGTCAGCCCCAGCATTTT. This encodes CASSRLGGGQPQHF.

The chain combines TRBV7-3 with TRBJ1-2; 9 nucleotides align to TRBD1. Trimming at V came to 5 bases and at J to 4 bases, leaving 5 bases not matched to a gene. CDR3 length equals 14 residues. The germline CDR1 and CDR2 sequences are SGHTA and FQGTGA. The CDR3 reads CASSPGTGSYGYTF. The CDR3 bases are TGTGCCAGCAGCCCCGGGACAGGGTCCTATGGCTACACCTTC.

This chain joins TRBV6-5 and TRBJ1-5; D unresolved. The germline V gene has CDR1 MNHEY and CDR2 SVGAGI. V dropped 5 bases and J dropped 2 bases, with 13 bases sitting between them. This CDR3 is built from 15 residues. CDR3 sequence (DNA): TGTGCCAGCAGTCCCGCGGGGAGAGGCAATCAGCCCCAGCATTTT. Residues: CASSPAGRGNQPQHF.

For the CDR3, the DNA is TGCGCCAGCAGCCGCGAAGGAAGCTCCTACGAGCAGTACTTC. Protein product: CASSREGSSYEQYF. This sequence joins TRBV5-1 and TRBJ2-7, with D unclear. Germline loops: CDR1 SGHRS, CDR2 YFSETQ. This CDR3 has 14 residues. The germline V and J ends were trimmed by 4 bases and 0 bases, with 11 bases remaining between them. The full variable domain, completed using reference TRBV5-1 and TRBJ2-7, is KAGVTQTPRYLIKTRGQQVTLSCSPISGHRSVSWYQQTPGQGLQFLFEYFSETQRNKGNFPGRFSGRQFSNSRSEMNVSTLELGDSALYLCASSREGSSYEQYFGPGTRLTVT.

The genes are TRBV27 and TRBJ2-7, with 13 bases matching TRBD2. Germline V gene lookup returns CDR1 MNHEY and CDR2 SMNVEV (reference sequence). This CDR3 comprises 17 residues. V lost 5 bases to trimming and J lost 0 bases; unmatched junction nucleotides: 7. The CDR3 reads CASSPIGTSGTSYEQYF. The CDR3 DNA reads TGTGCCAGCAGTCCGATAGGGACTAGCGGGACCTCCTACGAGCAGTACTTC.

This rearrangement joins TRBV6-1 to TRBJ2-7; D ambiguous. Trimming removed 11 bases from V and 1 base from J, with 9 bases in between. The CDR3 sequence is 11 residues long. From germline, CDR1 is MNHNS and CDR2 SASEGT. CDR3 bases: TGTGCCCATCAAGGGTCCTACGAGCAGTACTTC. It is translated as CAHQGSYEQYF.

This chain uses TRBV7-3 with TRBJ2-3, with 10 bases lining up with TRBD2. This CDR3 comprises 16 residues. V was clipped by 5 bases and J by 4 bases; unmatched bases: 9. Germline V CDR1 and CDR2: SGHTA, FQGTGA. CDR3 sequence: CASSARPGTSADTQYF. Here the CDR3 DNA reads TGTGCCAGCAGCGCCAGGCCCGGGACTAGCGCAGATACGCAGTATTTT. Based on the CDR3 plus reference TRBV7-3 and TRBJ2-3, the full variable domain is GAGVSQTPSNKVTEKGKYVELRCDPISGHTALYWYRQSLGQGPEFLIYFQGTGAADDSGLPNDRFFAVRPEGSVSTLKIQRTERGDSAVYLCASSARPGTSADTQYFGPGTRLTVL.

The chain combines TRBV5-1 with TRBJ1-1; the D gene is possibly TRBD1 (6 bases). The CDR3 sequence is 15 residues long. CDR1 and CDR2 from the germline V gene are SGHRS and YFSETQ. V lost 0 bases and J 2 bases, leaving 11 bases between the germline ends. CDR3 nucleotide sequence: TGCGCCAGCAGCTTGGATTGGGGGCTAAACACTGAAGCTTTCTTT. This codes for CASSLDWGLNTEAFF.

The chain uses TRBV28 and TRBJ2-1; D gene ambiguous. Germline V gene lookup returns CDR1 MDHEN and CDR2 SYDVKM. Between the trimmed V and J ends, which lost 3 bases and 10 bases, there was a span of 13 bases. The CDR3 loop spans 13 amino acids. CDR3 sequence (DNA): TGTGCCAGCAGTTTCCTCCCCACCGGGGAGCAGTTCTTC. Translation: CASSFLPTGEQFF. Full variable domain (outside the CDR3, taken from reference TRBV28 and TRBJ2-1): DVKVTQSSRYLVKRTGEKVFLECVQDMDHENMFWYRQDPGLGLRLIYFSYDVKMKEKGDIPEGYSVSREKKERFSLILESASTNQTSMYLCASSFLPTGEQFFGPGTRLTVL.

The V gene is TRBV27, the J gene TRBJ1-1; D is ambiguous. Looked up from germline, CDR1 is MNHEY and CDR2 is SMNVEV (reference sequence). V was cut by 6 bases and J by 0 bases, with 23 bases left in between. The CDR3 is 18 residues long. CDR3 region: CASRNSYSLRSMNTEAFF. CDR3 coding DNA: TGTGCCAGCAGGAACTCATACTCACTACGGAGTATGAACACTGAAGCTTTCTTT.

V gene TRBV4-2 combines with J gene TRBJ2-7; TRBD1 might be the D (5 bases). CDR3 length equals 14 residues. The germline V and J ends were trimmed by 1 base and 5 bases, with 12 bases remaining between them. The germline gives CDR1 LGHNA, CDR2 YNFKEQ. The CDR3 region is CASSQGGIGDEQYF. CDR3 sequence (DNA): TGTGCCAGCAGCCAAGGAGGTATAGGGGACGAGCAGTACTTC.

The sample holds a few counts of this clone. The J gene is TRBJ1-6, the V gene TRBV7-2; D not resolved. CDR1 and CDR2 from the germline V gene are SGHTA and FQGNSA. The V and J ends lost 4 bases and 6 bases respectively, with 4 bases between them. The CDR3 spans 12 residues. CDR3 sequence (DNA): TGTGCCAGCAGCTCCCCTAATTCACCCCTCCACTTT. It is translated as CASSSPNSPLHF. Together with reference TRBV7-2 and TRBJ1-6, the CDR3 gives the full variable domain: GAGVSQSPSNKVTEKGKDVELRCDPISGHTALYWYRQSLGQGLEFLIYFQGNSAPDKSGLPSDRFSAERTGGSVSTLTIQRTQQEDSAVYLCASSSPNSPLHFGNGTRLTVT.

The chain joins TRBV2 to TRBJ2-1, with D perhaps TRBD1 or TRBD2 (5 bases each). V dropped 5 bases and J dropped 14 bases, with 19 bases sitting between them. The germline V gene encodes CDR1 SNHLY and CDR2 FYNNEI. This CDR3 is 13 amino acids long. The CDR3 reads CASSFGPPWGKFF. CDR3 in DNA: TGTGCCAGCAGTTTTGGCCCCCCTTGGGGGAAGTTCTTC.

V usage is TRBV28 and J usage is TRBJ2-7; 7 positions agree with TRBD1. The trim removed 3 bases at V and 6 bases at J, leaving 8 bases unmatched. This CDR3 contains 14 residues. CDR1 MDHEN and CDR2 SYDVKM come from the germline V gene. The CDR3 coding sequence is TGTGCCAGCAGTTTGCCAGACAGGGTACGCGAGCAGTACTTC. It is translated as CASSLPDRVREQYF.

The chain uses TRBV6-5 and TRBJ2-7; D may match TRBD1 or TRBD2 (6 bases each). CDR1 MNHEY and CDR2 SVGAGI come from the germline V gene. V was shortened by 2 bases and J by 6 bases, with 11 bases between the two germline ends. There are 13 residues in the CDR3. Here the CDR3 reads CASSYRGQPEQYF. CDR3 coding DNA: TGTGCCAGCAGTTACCGGGGGCAACCCGAGCAGTACTTC.

The rearrangement joins TRBV7-9 to TRBJ2-3; perhaps D is TRBD1 or TRBD2 (5 bases each). Trimming removed 1 base from V and 0 bases from J, with 11 bases in between. In germline, CDR1 is SEHNR, CDR2 FQNEAQ (reference sequence). This CDR3 has 16 amino acids. The CDR3 protein is CASSLGQGVSTDTQYF. CDR3 DNA sequence: TGTGCCAGCAGCTTAGGGCAGGGAGTGAGCACAGATACGCAGTATTTT.

This clone has just one count. This rearrangement joins TRBV6-5 to TRBJ2-5; TRBD2 aligns across 11 bases. The last part of the DNA fits TRBJ2-7 better; the J call may be wrong. Germline V gene data show CDR1 as MNHEY and CDR2 as SVGAGI. The CDR3 contains 14 residues. The CDR3 is CASSPGLAVDEQYF. The CDR3 DNA reads TGTGCCAGCAGCCCGGGACTAGCGGTTGACGAGCAGTACTTC.

The chain employs TRBV7-9 and TRBJ2-5; 7 bases fit TRBD1. The J call may be incorrect, as the DNA end agrees better with TRBJ2-7. The germline CDR1 and CDR2 sequences are SEHNR and FQNEAQ (reference sequence). This CDR3 is built from 12 residues. The CDR3 reads CASSRQGLEQYF. The CDR3 DNA reads as TGTGCCAGCAGCCGACAGGGCCTCGAGCAGTACTTC.

The V and J genes are TRBV5-5 and TRBJ2-3; the D gene is possibly TRBD2 (6 bases). CDR1 and CDR2 from the germline V gene are SGHKS and YYEKEE (reference sequence). The CDR3 is 14 amino acids. Trimming pared 2 bases from V and 1 base from J, leaving 8 bases between. Here the CDR3 reads CASSFWGGTDTQYF. In nucleotides, the CDR3 is TGTGCCAGCAGCTTCTGGGGGGGCACAGATACGCAGTATTTT.

CDR3 coding DNA: TGCAGCCCCGGAGACGGACAGCTTGCAACTAATGAAAAACTGTTTTTT. Protein sequence: CSPGDGQLATNEKLFF. The genes are TRBV29-1 and TRBJ1-4; D is possibly TRBD1 (6 bases). V was clipped by 8 bases and J by 0 bases, with 19 bases between them. The CDR3 has 16 residues. The germline gives CDR1 SQVTM, CDR2 ANQGSEA.